The 26 T cell receptor beta chains reported below all come from one sample, sequenced in a study of memory CD4+ T cells and cytomegalovirus serostatus. Clones were sequenced by immunoSEQ multiplex PCR, and TCRdb holds only the in-frame ones, with some missing. The table has about 50,000 clones, 82% seen once. The sort gate was single viable CD3+CD4+CD8-CD45RO+ cells for memory CD4+ T cells. Sequenced input: memory CD4+ T cells from blood. The source of these receptors is an adult in good health and CMV-seronegative.

This clone is labeled medium-sized (0.01 to 0.1%). The V gene is TRBV13, the J gene TRBJ1-1; D possibly corresponds to TRBD1 (5 bases). Trimming removed 4 bases at V and 9 bases at J, with 12 bases between. Germline values: CDR1 PRHDT, CDR2 FYEKMQ (reference sequence). The CDR3 contains 12 residues. CDR3 nucleotides: TGTGCCAGCAGCTCAAGGGGACTTCAAGCTTTCTTT. It specifies CASSSRGLQAFF.

This chain joins TRBV18 and TRBJ1-5; D possibly corresponds to TRBD1 (5 bases). V was clipped by 1 base and J by 4 bases, with 17 bases between them. Germline V CDR1 and CDR2: KGHSH, LQKENI. This CDR3 comprises 17 residues. CDR3 coding DNA: TGTGCCAGCTCACCACAGAGGGAAGGGGCCGCTAATCAGCCCCAGCATTTT. Its translation is CASSPQREGAANQPQHF. Using reference TRBV18 and TRBJ1-5 for the parts outside the CDR3, the full variable domain is NAGVMQNPRHLVRRRGQEARLRCSPMKGHSHVYWYRQLPEEGLKFMVYLQKENIIDESGMPKERFSAEFPKEGPSILRIQQVVRGDSAAYFCASSPQREGAANQPQHFGDGTRLSIL.

The chain recombines TRBV2 with TRBJ2-1, with D perhaps matching TRBD2 (6 bases). CDR3 size: 14 residues. V was shortened by 7 bases and J by 4 bases, with 14 bases between the two germline ends. Germline-derived CDR1 and CDR2 are SNHLY and FYNNEI. DNA of the CDR3: TGTGCCAGCACCCGCCCGGGGGATTACAATGAGCAGTTCTTC. Translation gives CASTRPGDYNEQFF.

The chain links TRBV28 to TRBJ2-3, with D possibly being TRBD1 (5 bases). CDR3 length: 13 residues. Trimming left V 7 bases short and J 8 bases short, with 16 bases between. In germline, CDR1 is MDHEN, CDR2 SYDVKM. The CDR3 loop is CASNNLGHGTQYF. CDR3 in DNA: TGTGCCAGCAACAACTTGGGGCATGGTACGCAGTATTTT.

This clone was detected a few times. The chain carries TRBV6-1 and TRBJ1-5, with a weak D call TRBD1 (5 bases). Trimming took 6 bases from V and 3 from J, leaving 12 bases between them. From germline, CDR1 is MNHNS and CDR2 SASEGT. The CDR3 contains 14 residues. CDR3 DNA sequence: TGTGCCAGCAGGATGACAGATCCCAATCAGCCCCAGCATTTT. This codes for CASRMTDPNQPQHF.

In its sample, this clone was seen once. The chain couples TRBV7-2 to TRBJ2-5; D is uncertain. Germline CDR1 SGHTA, CDR2 FQGNSA. This CDR3 is built from 15 residues. The V gene lost 1 base and the J gene lost 1 base, with 10 bases spanning the gap. CDR3: CASSLDGRTQETQYF. The CDR3 DNA reads TGTGCCAGCAGCTTAGATGGCCGCACCCAAGAGACCCAGTACTTC.

V is TRBV7-9 and J is TRBJ2-3, with TRBD2 matching over 11 bases. J gave up 0 bases and V 8 bases, and 10 bases lay outside the gene matches. Per the germline V gene, CDR1 is SEHNR and CDR2 is FQNEAQ (reference sequence). The length of the CDR3 is 17 residues. CDR3 in amino acids: CASDGTSGSLSTDTQYF. The DNA for the CDR3 is TGTGCCAGCGACGGGACTAGCGGCTCCCTTAGCACAGATACGCAGTATTTT.

The sample holds a few counts of this clone. The genes are TRBV6-5 and TRBJ1-3; TRBD1 is a possible D gene (5 bases). CDR1 and CDR2 from the germline V gene are MNHEY and SVGAGI. The V and J ends lost 6 bases and 0 bases respectively, with 12 bases between them. The CDR3 spans 15 residues. CDR3 nucleotides: TGTGCCAGCAGGAGCACAGGTTTCTCTGGAAACACCATATATTTT. Translation gives CASRSTGFSGNTIYF.

In DNA form, the CDR3 reads TGTGCCAGCAGCTTTACAGGGAGCGGGACTGAAGCTTTCTTT. Protein product: CASSFTGSGTEAFF. This sequence joins TRBV7-9 and TRBJ1-1; a weak D match, TRBD1 (6 bases). The CDR3 is 14 residues long. V gave up 3 bases and J gave up 5 bases, with 13 bases separating them. Germline V lookup: CDR1 SEHNR, CDR2 FQNEAQ (reference sequence).

This chain links TRBV18 with TRBJ2-7; 11 positions agree with TRBD1. Trimming took 3 bases from V and 7 from J; bases not matched to a gene: 5. This CDR3 region has 14 residues. The germline CDR1 and CDR2 sequences are KGHSH and LQKENI. CDR3 protein: CASSPGTGGGEQYF. The CDR3 DNA reads TGTGCCAGCTCACCCGGGACAGGGGGTGGAGAGCAGTACTTC.

The V gene is TRBV19, the J gene TRBJ1-1, with D maybe TRBD1 (5 bases). Trimming pared 5 bases from V and 4 bases from J, leaving 11 bases between. From germline, CDR1 is LNHDA and CDR2 SQIVND (reference sequence). CDR3 length equals 13 residues. CDR3 sequence (DNA): TGTGCCAGTAGTCTGGGGGGGATCACTGAAGCTTTCTTT. It encodes CASSLGGITEAFF. Looking up the rest from reference TRBV19 and TRBJ1-1 gives the full variable domain: DGGITQSPKYLFRKEGQNVTLSCEQNLNHDAMYWYRQDPGQGLRLIYYSQIVNDFQKGDIAEGYSVSREKKESFPLTVTSAQKNPTAFYLCASSLGGITEAFFGQGTRLTVV.

CDR3 residues: CASSLDGVSRETQYF. The CDR3 nucleotides read TGTGCCAGCAGCTTAGACGGGGTCTCGCGGGAGACCCAGTACTTC. The chain carries TRBV7-2 and TRBJ2-5, with a weak D call TRBD2 (5 bases). Germline V gene sequence: CDR1 SGHTA, CDR2 FQGNSA. This CDR3 region has 15 residues. Trimming cost V 1 base and J 5 bases, with 14 bases left between them.

The chain couples TRBV19 to TRBJ1-5; D is uncertain. Germline V CDR1 and CDR2: LNHDA, SQIVND (reference sequence). V was cut by 11 bases and J by 3 bases, with 17 bases left in between. This CDR3 has 14 amino acids. CDR3 nucleotide sequence: TGTGCCTGTTACTCGTCGGGGTTCAATCAGCCCCAGCATTTT. Protein: CACYSSGFNQPQHF.

V gene TRBV19 combines with J gene TRBJ1-1; D is unresolved. Trimming removed 6 bases at V and 10 bases at J, with 18 bases between. The CDR3 is 13 residues long. Germline-derived CDR1 and CDR2 are LNHDA and SQIVND (reference sequence). CDR3 DNA sequence: TGTGCCAGTAGCCCCCTGGGTGGCAGTCGAGCTTTCTTT. Protein sequence: CASSPLGGSRAFF.

The chain recombines TRBV5-1 with TRBJ1-1; TRBD1 matches 7 bases. The trim removed 0 bases at V and 0 bases at J, leaving 5 bases unmatched. Germline CDR1 reads SGHRS; CDR2 reads YFSETQ. The CDR3 extends over 16 amino acids. The CDR3 is CASSLGQGSLNTEAFF. In nucleotides, the CDR3 is TGCGCCAGCAGCTTGGGACAGGGAAGTCTGAACACTGAAGCTTTCTTT.

The chain links TRBV5-1 to TRBJ2-1; D unclear. Looked up from germline, CDR1 is SGHRS and CDR2 is YFSETQ. V was clipped by 2 bases and J by 2 bases, with 17 bases between them. This CDR3 is 17 amino acids long. The CDR3 sequence: CASSFDGHQSTYNEQFF. The CDR3 nucleotides read TGCGCCAGCAGCTTTGATGGGCACCAGAGTACCTACAATGAGCAGTTCTTC.

The sample holds a few counts of this clone. The rearrangement joins TRBV7-9 to TRBJ2-2, with D perhaps matching TRBD1 or TRBD2 (5 bases each). Germline V lookup: CDR1 SEHNR, CDR2 FQNEAQ (reference sequence). There are 15 residues in the CDR3. Between the trimmed V and J ends, which lost 3 bases and 5 bases, there was a span of 13 bases. The CDR3 loop is CASSLGESRTGELFF. DNA for the CDR3: TGTGCCAGCAGCTTGGGGGAGTCGAGAACCGGGGAGCTGTTTTTT.

The rearrangement uses TRBV13 and TRBJ2-7; possibly TRBD1 for D (6 bases). The V and J ends lost 5 bases and 0 bases respectively, with 14 bases between them. Looked up from germline, CDR1 is PRHDT and CDR2 is FYEKMQ (reference sequence). CDR3 length: 15 amino acids. CDR3: CASSQLQGFSYEQYF. The CDR3 coding sequence is TGTGCCAGCAGCCAACTACAGGGTTTCTCCTACGAGCAGTACTTC. Variable domain in full (rest from reference TRBV13 and TRBJ2-7): AAGVIQSPRHLIKEKRETATLKCYPIPRHDTVYWYQQGPGQDPQFLISFYEKMQSDKGSIPDRFSAQQFSDYHSELNMSSLELGDSALYFCASSQLQGFSYEQYFGPGTRLTVT.

The gene calls are TRBV6-1 and TRBJ2-7; D is possibly TRBD1 or TRBD2 (5 bases each). CDR3 length: 16 residues. The V end was cut by 4 bases, the J end by 4 bases, with 20 bases between. Germline V gene lookup returns CDR1 MNHNS and CDR2 SASEGT. The CDR3 loop reads CASSAGATYGGYEQYF. CDR3 nucleotides: TGTGCCAGCAGTGCCGGGGCAACCTACGGTGGGTACGAGCAGTACTTC.

J is TRBJ1-1 and V is TRBV7-9; a possible D gene is TRBD1 (5 bases). The CDR3 runs 14 residues. Germline CDR1 and CDR2: SEHNR and FQNEAQ (reference sequence). V was clipped by 2 bases and J by 1 base, with 8 bases between them. The CDR3 loop reads CASSLYTGNTEAFF. CDR3 bases: TGTGCCAGCAGCTTATACACAGGGAACACTGAAGCTTTCTTT.

V and J are TRBV6-1 and TRBJ2-3; perhaps TRBD1 as D (5 bases). The germline V gene encodes CDR1 MNHNS and CDR2 SASEGT. With 8 bases removed from V and 3 bases from J, the gap between germline ends came to 12 bases. CDR3 length: 13 residues. The CDR3 region has the DNA TGTGCCAGCCGCAGGGTTGAGACAGATACGCAGTATTTT. Translation gives CASRRVETDTQYF.

The chain carries TRBV27 and TRBJ2-7; D is uncertain. This CDR3 comprises 13 residues. The germline CDR1 and CDR2 sequences are MNHEY and SMNVEV (reference sequence). With 4 bases removed from V and 3 bases from J, the gap between germline ends came to 10 bases. The CDR3 is CASSSLDGYEQYF. The CDR3 DNA is TGTGCCAGCAGTTCCTTGGACGGCTACGAGCAGTACTTC.

The chain uses TRBV23-1 and TRBJ1-1; 7 nucleotides agree with TRBD1. TRBV23-1 is an ORF; its function is uncertain. There are 15 residues in the CDR3. V was clipped by 5 bases and J by 0 bases; unmatched bases: 6. CDR3 amino acids: CASSSFGTVNTEAFF. DNA for the CDR3: TGCGCCAGCAGTTCTTTTGGGACAGTGAACACTGAAGCTTTCTTT.

This clone was seen only once. The rearrangement uses TRBV5-6 and TRBJ2-7; D assignment may be TRBD1 or TRBD2 (6 bases each). This CDR3 is 17 amino acids long. The V end was cut by 0 bases, the J end by 2 bases, with 18 bases between. Germline CDR1 and CDR2: SGHDT and YYEEEE. CDR3 amino acids: CASSLAGGAPQTYEQYF. The DNA of the CDR3 is TGTGCCAGCAGCTTGGCCGGGGGCGCACCCCAAACCTACGAGCAGTACTTC.

The chain recombines TRBV7-6 with TRBJ2-3; D not certain. This CDR3 comprises 12 residues. V lost 5 bases to trimming and J lost 0 bases, with 3 bases between them. Germline lookup yields CDR1 SGHVS and CDR2 FNYEAQ. The CDR3 spells CASSPSTDTQYF. In DNA form, the CDR3 reads TGTGCCAGCAGCCCCAGCACAGATACGCAGTATTTT.

The chain has TRBV29-1 and TRBJ1-1, with a possible D match to TRBD1 (6 bases). V lost 4 bases to trimming and J lost 0 bases, with 9 bases between them. Germline CDR1 is SQVTM and CDR2 is ANQGSEA. The CDR3 loop spans 13 amino acids. CDR3 in DNA: TGCAGCGTTGCGGGACACTTGAACACTGAAGCTTTCTTT. Residues: CSVAGHLNTEAFF.